This T cell receptor beta chain was observed in a study of blood T cell repertoires in COVID-19. Study background: Both acute and convalescent COVID-19 samples were obtained from the United States, Italy and Spain. Sample material is recorded as cDNA or gDNA derived from T cells, B-cell-depleted T cells, or PBMCs.

The germline gives CDR1 SGHTA, CDR2 FQGNSA. The trim removed 4 bases at V and 6 bases at J, leaving 7 bases unmatched. This CDR3 contains 14 residues. The assay was immunoSEQ multiplex PCR, and TCRdb's table has in-frame clones only and misses some. Here the sample spans around 250,000 clones, 85% to 90% being singletons. Adults between about 18 and 95 years of age took part from more than 20 US areas. Symptom resolution, clearance, or two negative PCRs marked the recovered donors of Cohort 3. This rearrangement joins TRBV7-2 to TRBJ2-3, with 7 positions matching TRBD1. Material for sequencing was PBMCs or T cells enriched from blood (not recorded which). The source of this sequence is a woman in her 50s who had recovered from COVID-19. The CDR3 spells CASSSRWGQDTQYF. CDR3 nucleotides: TGTGCCAGCAGCTCGCGTTGGGGACAGGATACGCAGTATTTT.